One sample yielded the 27 T cell receptor beta chains listed below, sequenced in a study of T-cell reconstitution after alpha-beta-depleted transplantation in children. Overall study findings and caveats: Expanded graft clones, several hundred of them, were reportedly the source of alpha-beta T cells about two months after transplant.

A TCRbeta library incorporating unique molecular identifiers was prepared. MiXCR, applied by TCRdb to the PCR reads, yields one record per CDR3 protein. The repertoire holds approximately 32,000 distinct CDR3 sequences, with 5% to 7% as singletons. The antigens for these receptors are not known. The sequenced sample was peripheral blood, obtained 60 days after TCRalphabeta/CD19-depleted stem cell transplant. All receptors come from a child younger than two who had a stem cell transplant for acute myeloid leukemia, so the T cells may come from the graft donor.

This clonotype has only a few counts. The chain employs TRBV10-3 and TRBJ1-2; D not resolved. CDR3 length: 15 residues. Per germline, CDR1 ENHRY and CDR2 SYGVKD. V was pared by 0 bases and J by 1 base, with 9 bases between. The CDR3 region has the DNA TGTGCCATCAGTGAGTCGCAGAGGTTTAACTATGGCTACACCTTC. Translating gives CAISESQRFNYGYTF.

This clonotype was counted many times. This chain links TRBV11-2 with TRBJ2-5; 9 positions match TRBD1. Germline-derived CDR1 and CDR2 are SGHAT and FQNNGV. With V trimmed by 2 bases and J by 5 bases, 6 bases remained unmatched. The CDR3 is 15 amino acids. This chain's CDR3 is CASSLMRTGVETQYF. The CDR3 DNA sequence: TGTGCCAGCAGCTTAATGAGGACAGGGGTCGAGACCCAGTACTTC.

The genes are TRBV4-3 and TRBJ2-3; TRBD1 matches at 8 bases. Germline V gene sequence: CDR1 LGHNA, CDR2 YSLEER. V shed 0 bases and J 4 bases; nucleotides not matched to a gene: 9. The CDR3 totals 17 residues. As DNA, the CDR3 is TGCGCCAGCAGCCAAGACAGTCAGGGGGCGTTCGCAGATACGCAGTATTTT. Translating gives CASSQDSQGAFADTQYF.

This clonotype was recorded a few times. The rearrangement uses TRBV30 and TRBJ1-2; no clear D. Deletions cut 4 bases from V and 2 bases from J, with 17 bases between. Looked up from germline, CDR1 is GTSNPN and CDR2 is SVGIG (reference sequence). This CDR3 is 15 amino acids long. CDR3 in amino acids: CAWTPPGGPNYGYTF. The CDR3 region has the DNA TGTGCCTGGACCCCACCGGGAGGACCCAACTATGGCTACACCTTC.

In its sample, this clonotype was seen once. V gene TRBV5-1 combines with J gene TRBJ2-7; TRBD1 or TRBD2 may be the D gene (5 bases each). Germline lookup yields CDR1 SGHRS and CDR2 YFSETQ. This CDR3 is 15 amino acids long. The V gene lost 4 bases and the J gene lost 2 bases, with 16 bases spanning the gap. CDR3 DNA sequence: TGCGCCAGCAGCCCGGCCTCGGGGACCCCCTACGAGCAGTACTTC. Its protein is CASSPASGTPYEQYF.

This clonotype was seen many times. V is TRBV9 and J is TRBJ1-5, with a tentative D call TRBD1 (6 bases). V lost 2 bases and J 2 bases, leaving 11 bases between the germline ends. Germline V gene sequence: CDR1 SGDLS, CDR2 YYNGEE. This CDR3 is built from 15 residues. The chain's CDR3 is CASSVSGGRNQPQHF. The DNA for the CDR3 is TGTGCCAGCAGCGTTTCCGGGGGGCGCAATCAGCCCCAGCATTTT.

This clonotype was detected many times. The gene calls are TRBV2 and TRBJ2-3; D is perhaps TRBD2 (6 bases). This CDR3 spans 15 amino acids. CDR1 is SNHLY, CDR2 FYNNEI, per germline. V lost 7 bases and J 2 bases, leaving 16 bases between the germline ends. Written as DNA, the CDR3 is TGTGCCAGCACCGCGAGGCTAGCGCCCACAGATACGCAGTATTTT. Protein sequence: CASTARLAPTDTQYF.

This clonotype was seen ten or more times. The chain has TRBV4-3 and TRBJ2-7, with TRBD2 as a possible D gene (5 bases). The length of the CDR3 is 13 residues. V lost 4 bases and J lost 4, with 11 bases in between. CDR1 and CDR2 from the germline V gene are LGHNA and YSLEER. This CDR3 is CASSPWTGYEQYF. In DNA form, the CDR3 reads TGCGCCAGCAGCCCTTGGACGGGATACGAGCAGTACTTC.

This clonotype has ten or more counts. The rearrangement joins TRBV28 to TRBJ1-5; D unresolved. V lost 0 bases and J lost 8, with 8 bases in between. The germline CDR1 and CDR2 sequences are MDHEN and SYDVKM. The CDR3 has 13 residues. CDR3 nucleotides: TGTGCCAGCAGTTTATGGGGTGGGGAGCCCCAGCATTTT. Its protein is CASSLWGGEPQHF. Filled out from reference TRBV28 and TRBJ1-5, the complete variable domain reads DVKVTQSSRYLVKRTGEKVFLECVQDMDHENMFWYRQDPGLGLRLIYFSYDVKMKEKGDIPEGYSVSREKKERFSLILESASTNQTSMYLCASSLWGGEPQHFGDGTRLSIL.

This clonotype has a count of ten or more. The rearrangement joins TRBV28 to TRBJ2-3; tentative D call: TRBD2 (8 bases). This CDR3 is 18 amino acids long. The germline V and J ends were trimmed by 1 base and 4 bases, with 21 bases remaining between them. Germline CDR1 MDHEN, CDR2 SYDVKM. The CDR3 loop is CASSLFSTTSGQADTQYF. The DNA of the CDR3 is TGTGCCAGCAGTTTATTTAGTACTACTAGCGGACAGGCAGATACGCAGTATTTT.

This clonotype was recorded at least ten times. The chain employs TRBV20-1 and TRBJ2-1; 8 positions match TRBD1. CDR1 is DFQATT, CDR2 SNEGSKA, per germline (reference sequence). V was pared by 4 bases and J by 8 bases, with 7 bases of the junction left unmatched. The CDR3 length is 13 residues. CDR3 loop: CSATEGTGDEQFF. CDR3 nucleotide sequence: TGCAGTGCTACCGAGGGGACAGGCGATGAGCAGTTCTTC.

The sample holds many counts of this clonotype. V is TRBV5-1 and J is TRBJ1-1; tentative D call: TRBD1 (5 bases). CDR1 is SGHRS, CDR2 YFSETQ, per germline. The V and J ends lost 3 bases and 3 bases respectively, with 21 bases between them. The CDR3 has 17 amino acids. CDR3 amino acids: CASSWAMGGKEDTEAFF. CDR3 bases: TGCGCCAGCAGCTGGGCCATGGGGGGTAAAGAGGACACTGAAGCTTTCTTT.

This clonotype was counted ten times or more. J is TRBJ2-2 and V is TRBV6-2 or TRBV6-3; D gene ambiguous. With 6 bases removed from V and 0 bases from J, the gap between germline ends came to 11 bases. The CDR3 totals 15 residues. Germline lookup yields CDR1 MNHEY and CDR2 SVGEGT. CDR3 amino acids: CASRDGFANTGELFF. The DNA of the CDR3 is TGTGCCAGCAGAGACGGATTCGCGAACACCGGGGAGCTGTTTTTT.

This chain connects TRBV6-5 to TRBJ2-4; tentatively, D is TRBD1 or TRBD2 (6 bases each). V lost 3 bases, J lost 8 bases, and 8 bases lay in between. The CDR3 is 12 amino acids. In germline, CDR1 is MNHEY, CDR2 SVGAGI. The CDR3 coding sequence is TGTGCCAGCAGTTATAGGGGGGACATTCAGTACTTC. Translated: CASSYRGDIQYF.

This clonotype was recorded many times. This sequence joins TRBV10-3 and TRBJ2-5, with 11 bases fitting TRBD1. Losses at the gene ends were 2 bases for V and 6 bases for J; bases not matched to a gene: 5. This CDR3 is built from 15 residues. CDR1 ENHRY and CDR2 SYGVKD come from the germline V gene. The CDR3: CAISEDGTGGQTQYF. CDR3 in DNA: TGTGCCATCAGTGAGGATGGGACAGGGGGACAGACCCAGTACTTC.

This clonotype was seen many times. This chain's CDR3 is CASSQWRHTEAFF. The CDR3 DNA sequence: TGTGCCAGCAGCCAATGGCGGCACACTGAAGCTTTCTTT. The rearrangement uses TRBV14 and TRBJ1-1, with D unclear. Trimming removed 2 bases at V and 3 bases at J, with 7 bases between. CDR1 and CDR2 (germline): SGHDN, FVKESK. This CDR3 is 13 amino acids long. Full variable domain (rest looked up from reference TRBV14 and TRBJ1-1): EAGVTQFPSHSVIEKGQTVTLRCDPISGHDNLYWYRRVMGKEIKFLLHFVKESKQDESGMPNNRFLAERTGGTYSTLKVQPAELEDSGVYFCASSQWRHTEAFFGQGTRLTVV.

Many counts were recorded for this clonotype. This chain uses TRBV11-3 with TRBJ2-3; no clear D gene. CDR1 is SGHNT, CDR2 YENEEA, per germline. The CDR3 has 13 residues. V lost 2 bases and J 3 bases, leaving 6 bases between the germline ends. CDR3: CASSLQFTDTQYF. DNA for the CDR3: TGTGCCAGCAGCTTACAATTTACAGATACGCAGTATTTT. The full variable domain, with the rest looked up from reference TRBV11-3 and TRBJ2-3, is EAGVVQSPRYKIIEKKQPVAFWCNPISGHNTLYWYLQNLGQGPELLIRYENEEAVDDSQLPKDRFSAERLKGVDSTLKIQPAELGDSAVYLCASSLQFTDTQYFGPGTRLTVL.

At least ten counts were recorded for this clonotype. The chain uses TRBV15 and TRBJ1-5, with 8 bases identical to TRBD1. The CDR3 is 17 amino acids. Germline V lookup: CDR1 LNHNV, CDR2 YYDKDF (reference sequence). The V segment lost 4 bases and the J segment 3 bases; nucleotides outside the gene matches: 11. CDR3 DNA sequence: TGTGCCACCAGCACAGGACAGGGAACTTTCCTCAATCAGCCCCAGCATTTT. It yields the protein CATSTGQGTFLNQPQHF.

This clonotype has a handful of counts. V is TRBV27 and J is TRBJ2-5; 7 bases agree with TRBD2. Germline V CDR1 and CDR2: MNHEY, SMNVEV (reference sequence). The trim removed 5 bases at V and 5 bases at J, leaving 8 bases unmatched. The CDR3 loop spans 14 amino acids. CDR3 region: CASSQRGRGETQYF. The CDR3 DNA reads as TGTGCCAGCAGTCAGCGCGGGAGAGGGGAGACCCAGTACTTC.

This clonotype has just a few counts. V gene TRBV7-6 combines with J gene TRBJ2-5; 9 bases agree with TRBD2. Unmatched junction bases numbered 2, after V lost 1 base and J lost 2 bases. This CDR3 is 15 amino acids long. Germline V gene data show CDR1 as SGHVS and CDR2 as FNYEAQ. This CDR3 reads CASSLGAGGQETQYF. The DNA of the CDR3 is TGTGCCAGCAGCTTAGGAGCGGGGGGTCAAGAGACCCAGTACTTC.

This clonotype appeared many times. The chain links TRBV6-6 to TRBJ2-7; 9 bases line up with TRBD1. With 5 bases clipped from V and 6 bases from J, the junction kept 5 bases outside the gene matches. The germline V gene has CDR1 MNHNY and CDR2 SVGAGI (reference sequence). The CDR3 loop spans 13 amino acids. The CDR3 spells CASSRDREGEQYF. The DNA of the CDR3 is TGTGCCAGCAGTAGGGACAGGGAGGGCGAGCAGTACTTC.

This clonotype was observed at least ten times. This chain uses TRBV7-2 with TRBJ2-3; D remains ambiguous. V lost 5 bases, J lost 4 bases, and 10 bases lay in between. Germline CDR1 SGHTA, CDR2 FQGNSA. The CDR3 spans 13 residues. The CDR3 here is CASSADVADTQYF. The CDR3 DNA sequence: TGTGCCAGCAGCGCCGACGTGGCAGATACGCAGTATTTT.

This clonotype was seen many times. The chain joins TRBV7-6 to TRBJ2-7, with D perhaps matching TRBD2 (5 bases). CDR1 SGHVS and CDR2 FNYEAQ come from the germline V gene. This CDR3 is 13 amino acids long. V dropped 5 bases and J dropped 1 base, with 9 bases sitting between them. CDR3: CASSLSASYEQYF. In nucleotides, the CDR3 is TGTGCCAGCAGCCTTAGCGCGTCCTACGAGCAGTACTTC. Supplemented by reference TRBV7-6 and TRBJ2-7, the full variable domain reads GAGVSQSPRYKVTKRGQDVALRCDPISGHVSLYWYRQALGQGPEFLTYFNYEAQQDKSGLPNDRFSAERPEGSISTLTIQRTEQRDSAMYRCASSLSASYEQYFGPGTRLTVT.

This clonotype occurred many times. The chain combines TRBV4-2 with TRBJ1-1; D ambiguous. CDR1 and CDR2 (germline): LGHNA, YNFKEQ. Trimming left V 1 base short and J 2 bases short, with 8 bases between. This CDR3 comprises 14 residues. The DNA of the CDR3 is TGTGCCAGCAGCCAAGTTACGGATAACACTGAAGCTTTCTTT. Its protein is CASSQVTDNTEAFF.

Worth noting for this clonotype: A single base separates this from a much larger clone, so it may be a read error. The chain uses TRBV5-1 and TRBJ2-6; the D gene is possibly TRBD1 (5 bases). The germline V gene encodes CDR1 SGHRS and CDR2 YFSETQ. This CDR3 spans 14 amino acids. CDR3 nucleotide sequence: TGCGCCAGCAGATATTTTTCTGGGGCCGACGTCCTGACTTTC. Translation gives CASRYFSGADVLTF.

In its sample, this clonotype was seen a few times. The chain couples TRBV20-1 to TRBJ2-2; possible D gene TRBD2, 7 bases. The V end lost 5 bases, the J end lost 1 base, and 14 bases lay between the germline ends. The CDR3 extends over 15 amino acids. The germline V gene has CDR1 DFQATT and CDR2 SNEGSKA (reference sequence). For the CDR3, the DNA is TGCAGTGCTGTATCAGCGGGACAGAACACCGGGGAGCTGTTTTTT. It translates to CSAVSAGQNTGELFF.

This clonotype has at least ten counts. The chain has TRBV6-1 and TRBJ1-1; D may be TRBD1 (5 bases). This CDR3 has 14 residues. Germline assignment: CDR1 MNHNS and CDR2 SASEGT. Trimming pared 0 bases from V and 13 bases from J, leaving 18 bases between. The DNA for the CDR3 is TGTGCCAGCAGTGAAGCCTGGACGGCCGGTGGGGGTTTCTTT. It specifies CASSEAWTAGGGFF.